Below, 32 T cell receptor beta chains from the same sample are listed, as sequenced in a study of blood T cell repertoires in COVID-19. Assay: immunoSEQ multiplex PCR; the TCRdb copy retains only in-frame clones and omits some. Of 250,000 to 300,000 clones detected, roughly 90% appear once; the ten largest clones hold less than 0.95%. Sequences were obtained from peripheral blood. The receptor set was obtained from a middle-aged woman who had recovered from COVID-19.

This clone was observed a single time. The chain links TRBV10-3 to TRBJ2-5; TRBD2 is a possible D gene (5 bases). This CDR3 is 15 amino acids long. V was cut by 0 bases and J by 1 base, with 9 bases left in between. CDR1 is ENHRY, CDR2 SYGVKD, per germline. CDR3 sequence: CAISESPGVQETQYF. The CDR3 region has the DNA TGTGCCATCAGTGAGTCCCCCGGGGTCCAAGAGACCCAGTACTTC.

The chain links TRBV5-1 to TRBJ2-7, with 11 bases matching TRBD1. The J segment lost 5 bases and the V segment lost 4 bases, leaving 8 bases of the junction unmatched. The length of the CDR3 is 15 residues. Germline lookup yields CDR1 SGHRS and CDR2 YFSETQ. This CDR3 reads CASSPGTGGTDEQYF. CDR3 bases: TGCGCCAGCAGCCCGGGGACAGGGGGGACTGACGAGCAGTACTTC.

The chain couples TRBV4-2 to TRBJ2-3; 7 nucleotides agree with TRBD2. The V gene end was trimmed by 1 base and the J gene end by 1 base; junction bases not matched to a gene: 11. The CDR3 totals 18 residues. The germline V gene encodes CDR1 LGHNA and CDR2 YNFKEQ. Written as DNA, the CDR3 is TGTGCCAGCAGCCAAGGAAGGCGGGAGCGGTCGGGCACAGATACGCAGTATTTT. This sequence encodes CASSQGRRERSGTDTQYF.

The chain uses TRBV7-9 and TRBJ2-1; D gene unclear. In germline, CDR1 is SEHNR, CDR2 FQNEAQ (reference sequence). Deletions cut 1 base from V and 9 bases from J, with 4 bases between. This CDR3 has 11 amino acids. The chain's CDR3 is CASSLELEQFF. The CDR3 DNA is TGTGCCAGCAGCTTAGAGCTTGAGCAGTTCTTC.

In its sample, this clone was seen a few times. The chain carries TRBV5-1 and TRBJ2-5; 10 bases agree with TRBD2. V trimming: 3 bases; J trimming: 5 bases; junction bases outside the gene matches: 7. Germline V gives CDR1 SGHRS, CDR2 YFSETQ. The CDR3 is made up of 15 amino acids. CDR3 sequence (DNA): TGCGCCAGCAGCTCCCTAGCGGGAGTAGGTGAGACCCAGTACTTC. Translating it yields CASSSLAGVGETQYF.

CDR3 in amino acids: CASRASGRPPHEQYF. CDR3 bases: TGTGCCAGCAGAGCTAGCGGGAGGCCCCCCCACGAGCAGTACTTC. V and J are TRBV3-1 (or the pseudogene TRBV3-2) and TRBJ2-7; 11 bases agree with TRBD2. The V gene end was trimmed by 6 bases and the J gene end by 5 bases; junction bases not matched to a gene: 9. CDR1 is LGHDT and CDR2 is YNNKEL in the germline V gene (reference sequence). The CDR3 has 15 amino acids.

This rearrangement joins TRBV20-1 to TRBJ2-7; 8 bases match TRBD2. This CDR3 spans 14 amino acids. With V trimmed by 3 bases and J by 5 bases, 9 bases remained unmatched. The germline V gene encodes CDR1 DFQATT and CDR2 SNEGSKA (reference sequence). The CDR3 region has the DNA TGCAGTGCTAGTGTCCAGCGGGAGTGGGACGAGCAGTACTTC. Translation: CSASVQREWDEQYF.

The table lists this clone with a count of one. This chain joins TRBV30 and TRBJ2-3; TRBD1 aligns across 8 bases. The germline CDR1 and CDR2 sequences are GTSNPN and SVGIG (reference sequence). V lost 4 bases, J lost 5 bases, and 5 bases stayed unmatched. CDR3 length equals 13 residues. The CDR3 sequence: CAWTDRVGDTQYF. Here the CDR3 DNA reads TGTGCCTGGACGGACAGGGTTGGAGATACGCAGTATTTT.

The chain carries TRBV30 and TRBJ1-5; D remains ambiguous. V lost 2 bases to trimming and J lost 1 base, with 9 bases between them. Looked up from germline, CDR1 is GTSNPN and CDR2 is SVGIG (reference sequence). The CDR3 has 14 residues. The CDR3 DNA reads TGTGCCTGGAGTTTAGGGAGGAGCAATCAGCCCCAGCATTTT. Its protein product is CAWSLGRSNQPQHF. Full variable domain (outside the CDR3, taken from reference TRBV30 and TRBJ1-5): SQTIHQWPATLVQPVGSPLSLECTVEGTSNPNLYWYRQAAGRGLQLLFYSVGIGQISSEVPQNLSASRPQDRQFILSSKKLLLSDSGFYLCAWSLGRSNQPQHFGDGTRLSIL.

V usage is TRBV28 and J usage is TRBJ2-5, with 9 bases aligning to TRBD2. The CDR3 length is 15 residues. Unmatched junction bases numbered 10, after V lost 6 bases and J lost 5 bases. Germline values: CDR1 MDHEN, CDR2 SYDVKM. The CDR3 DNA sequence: TGTGCCAGCAGCCCCGGGGGTAGCGGGAGCGAGACCCAGTACTTC. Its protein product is CASSPGGSGSETQYF.

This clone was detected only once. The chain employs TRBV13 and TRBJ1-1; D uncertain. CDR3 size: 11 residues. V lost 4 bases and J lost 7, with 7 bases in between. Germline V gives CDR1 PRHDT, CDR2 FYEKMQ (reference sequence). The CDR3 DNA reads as TGTGCCAGCAGCTCCCGGGTTGAAGCTTTCTTT. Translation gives CASSSRVEAFF.

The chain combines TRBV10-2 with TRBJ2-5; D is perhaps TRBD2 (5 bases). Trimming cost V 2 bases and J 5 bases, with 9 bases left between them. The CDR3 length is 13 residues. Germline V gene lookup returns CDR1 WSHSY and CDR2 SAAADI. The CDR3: CASSETSRETQYF. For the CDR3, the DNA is TGCGCCAGCAGTGAGACTAGTCGGGAGACCCAGTACTTC.

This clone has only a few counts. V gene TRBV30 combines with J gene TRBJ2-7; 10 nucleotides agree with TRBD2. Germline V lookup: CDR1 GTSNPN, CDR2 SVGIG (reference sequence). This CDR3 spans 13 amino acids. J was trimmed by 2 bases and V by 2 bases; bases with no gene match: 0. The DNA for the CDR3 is TGTGCCTGGAGTAGCGGGAGGGCCTACGAGCAGTACTTC. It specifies CAWSSGRAYEQYF.

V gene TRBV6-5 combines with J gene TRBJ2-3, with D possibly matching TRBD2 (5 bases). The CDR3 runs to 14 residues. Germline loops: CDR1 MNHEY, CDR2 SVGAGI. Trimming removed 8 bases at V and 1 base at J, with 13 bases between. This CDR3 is CASANREGTDTQYF. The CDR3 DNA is TGTGCCAGCGCCAACCGGGAAGGCACAGATACGCAGTATTTT.

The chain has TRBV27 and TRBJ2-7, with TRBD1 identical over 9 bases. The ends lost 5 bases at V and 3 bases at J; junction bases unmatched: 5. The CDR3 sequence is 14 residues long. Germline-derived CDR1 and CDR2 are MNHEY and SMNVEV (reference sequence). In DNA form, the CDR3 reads TGTGCCAGCAGTCTAGGACAGGGGAACTACGAGCAGTACTTC. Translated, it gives CASSLGQGNYEQYF.

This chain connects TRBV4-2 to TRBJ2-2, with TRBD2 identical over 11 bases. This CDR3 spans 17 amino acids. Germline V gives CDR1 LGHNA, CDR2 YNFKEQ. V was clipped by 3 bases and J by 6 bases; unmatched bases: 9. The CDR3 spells CASSQLAGGGSAGELFF. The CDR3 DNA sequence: TGTGCCAGCAGCCAGTTAGCGGGAGGGGGGTCCGCCGGGGAGCTGTTTTTT.

The CDR3 protein is CSVDQSSTDTQYF. Here the CDR3 DNA reads TGCAGCGTTGATCAGTCTAGCACAGATACGCAGTATTTT. The rearrangement joins TRBV29-1 to TRBJ2-3; D is ambiguous. The CDR3 length is 13 residues. Germline assignment: CDR1 SQVTM and CDR2 ANQGSEA. Between the trimmed V and J ends, which lost 3 bases and 0 bases, there was a span of 7 bases.

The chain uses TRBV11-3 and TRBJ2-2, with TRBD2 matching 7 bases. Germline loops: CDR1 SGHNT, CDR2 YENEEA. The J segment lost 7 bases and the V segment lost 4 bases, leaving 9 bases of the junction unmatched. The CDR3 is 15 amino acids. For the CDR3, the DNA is TGTGCCAGCAGCTCGCGAGCGGGAACGGTCGGGGAGCTGTTTTTT. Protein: CASSSRAGTVGELFF. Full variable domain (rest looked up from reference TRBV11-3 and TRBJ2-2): EAGVVQSPRYKIIEKKQPVAFWCNPISGHNTLYWYLQNLGQGPELLIRYENEEAVDDSQLPKDRFSAERLKGVDSTLKIQPAELGDSAVYLCASSSRAGTVGELFFGEGSRLTVL.

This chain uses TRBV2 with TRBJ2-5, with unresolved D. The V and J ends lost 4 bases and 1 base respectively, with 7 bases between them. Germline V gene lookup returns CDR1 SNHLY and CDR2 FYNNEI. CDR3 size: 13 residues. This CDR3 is CASSAETQETQYF. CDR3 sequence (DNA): TGTGCCAGCAGTGCGGAGACCCAAGAGACCCAGTACTTC.

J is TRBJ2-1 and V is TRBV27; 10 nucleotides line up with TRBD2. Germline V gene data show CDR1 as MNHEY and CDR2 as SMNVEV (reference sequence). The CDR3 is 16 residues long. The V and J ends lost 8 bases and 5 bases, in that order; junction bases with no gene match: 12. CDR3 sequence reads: CASRPHGLAEDNEQFF. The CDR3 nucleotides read TGTGCCAGCCGCCCCCACGGACTAGCGGAAGACAATGAGCAGTTCTTC.

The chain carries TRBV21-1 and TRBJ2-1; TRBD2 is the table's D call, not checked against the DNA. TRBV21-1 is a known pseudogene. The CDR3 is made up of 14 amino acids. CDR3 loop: CASRIAGIRNEQFF. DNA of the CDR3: TGTGCCAGCAGGATAGCGGGGATCAGGAATGAGCAGTTCTTC.

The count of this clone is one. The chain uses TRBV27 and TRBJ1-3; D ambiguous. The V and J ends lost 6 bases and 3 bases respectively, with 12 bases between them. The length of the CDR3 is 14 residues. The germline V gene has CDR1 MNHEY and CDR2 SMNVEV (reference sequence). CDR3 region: CASRESGVGNTIYF. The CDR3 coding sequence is TGTGCCAGCAGGGAGAGCGGGGTTGGAAACACCATATATTTT.

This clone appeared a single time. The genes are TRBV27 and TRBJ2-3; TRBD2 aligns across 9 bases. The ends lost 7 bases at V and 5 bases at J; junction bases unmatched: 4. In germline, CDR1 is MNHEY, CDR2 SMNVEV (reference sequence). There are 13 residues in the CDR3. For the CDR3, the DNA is TGTGCCAGCAAGCCAGCGGGAGGAGATACGCAGTATTTT. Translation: CASKPAGGDTQYF.

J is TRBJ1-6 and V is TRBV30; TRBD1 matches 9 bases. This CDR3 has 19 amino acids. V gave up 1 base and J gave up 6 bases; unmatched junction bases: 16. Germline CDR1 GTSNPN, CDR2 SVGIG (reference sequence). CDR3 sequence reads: CAWSASLGQGRKGNSPLHF. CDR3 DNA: TGTGCCTGGAGTGCAAGCCTGGGACAGGGAAGGAAGGGTAATTCACCCCTCCACTTT.

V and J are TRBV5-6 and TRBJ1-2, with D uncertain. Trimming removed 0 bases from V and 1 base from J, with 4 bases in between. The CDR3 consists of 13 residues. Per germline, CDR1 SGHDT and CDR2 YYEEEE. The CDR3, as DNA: TGTGCCAGCAGCTTGGCAGATAACTATGGCTACACCTTC. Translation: CASSLADNYGYTF.

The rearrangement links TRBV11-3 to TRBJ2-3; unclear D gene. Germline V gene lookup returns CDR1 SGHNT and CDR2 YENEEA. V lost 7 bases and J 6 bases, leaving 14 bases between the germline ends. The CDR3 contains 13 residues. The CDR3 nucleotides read TGTGCCAGCACCCCGCCGGCGGAGGATACGCAGTATTTT. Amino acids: CASTPPAEDTQYF.

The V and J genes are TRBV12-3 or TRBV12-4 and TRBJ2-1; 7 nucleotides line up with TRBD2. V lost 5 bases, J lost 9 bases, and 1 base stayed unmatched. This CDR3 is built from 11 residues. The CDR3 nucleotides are TGTGCCAGCAGTCGGGAGGTTGAGCAGTTCTTC. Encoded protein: CASSREVEQFF.

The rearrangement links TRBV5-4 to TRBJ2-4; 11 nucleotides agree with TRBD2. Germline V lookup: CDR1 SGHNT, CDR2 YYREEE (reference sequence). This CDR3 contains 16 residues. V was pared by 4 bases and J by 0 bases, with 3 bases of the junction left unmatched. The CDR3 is CASSPGLAGAKNIQYF. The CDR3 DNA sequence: TGTGCCAGCAGCCCTGGACTAGCGGGAGCCAAAAACATTCAGTACTTC.

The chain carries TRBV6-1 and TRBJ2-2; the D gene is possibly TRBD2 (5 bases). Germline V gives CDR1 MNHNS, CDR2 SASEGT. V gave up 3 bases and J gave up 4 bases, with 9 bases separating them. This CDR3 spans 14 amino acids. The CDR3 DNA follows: TGTGCCAGCAGTGACCTCGGGGTCACCGGGGAGCTGTTTTTT. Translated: CASSDLGVTGELFF.

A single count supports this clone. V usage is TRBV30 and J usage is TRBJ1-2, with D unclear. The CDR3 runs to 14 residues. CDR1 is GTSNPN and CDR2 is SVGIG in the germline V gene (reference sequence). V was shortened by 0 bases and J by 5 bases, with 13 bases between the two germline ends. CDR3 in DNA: TGTGCCTGGAGTGTACTGCGATCTCGATATGGCTACACCTTC. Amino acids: CAWSVLRSRYGYTF.

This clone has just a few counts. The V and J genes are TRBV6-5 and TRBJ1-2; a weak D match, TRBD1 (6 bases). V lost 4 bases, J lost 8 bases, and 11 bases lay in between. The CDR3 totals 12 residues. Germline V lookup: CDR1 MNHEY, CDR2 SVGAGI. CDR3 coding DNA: TGTGCCAGCAGTTCGACAGGTTTCGGCTACACCTTC. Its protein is CASSSTGFGYTF.

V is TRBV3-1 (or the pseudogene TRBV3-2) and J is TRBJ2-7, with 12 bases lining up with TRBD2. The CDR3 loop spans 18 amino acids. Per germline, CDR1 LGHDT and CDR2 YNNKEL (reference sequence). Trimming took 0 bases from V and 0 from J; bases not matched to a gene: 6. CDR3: CASSQDGLAGGSSYEQYF. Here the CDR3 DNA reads TGTGCCAGCAGCCAAGATGGGCTAGCGGGAGGGAGCTCCTACGAGCAGTACTTC.